This T cell receptor (beta chain) was found in a study of T cells in tuberculosis (dated by TCRdb to 2017 to 2018). Notes on the research overall: In the study, CD1B tetramers and high-throughput TCR immunosequencing were combined to characterize T cells specific for the mycobacterial lipid antigen glucose monomycolate (GMM). A South African clinical cohort compared IGRA-negative adolescents, IGRA-positive adolescents with latent tuberculosis and adults with active tuberculosis, ten per group. Here is what the overall study found, with its caveats: With the diverse GMM-specific repertoire as input, a classifier achieved 80% to 90% accuracy (AUROC 0.7 to 0.95), whereas GEM motif frequencies as input gave 60% to 70% accuracy. Clinical samples were selected based on which cryopreserved specimens were available, and the active tuberculosis cases were adults whereas the controls were adolescents. Smaller mean NN-distances to GMM-specific TCRs were observed in active tuberculosis TCR-alpha repertoires than in IGRA-negative controls, suggesting clonal expansion of GMM-specific TCRs. The smaller NN-distances in active tuberculosis patients were driven in part by shorter CDR3-alpha lengths, while the difference seen for TCR-beta was not statistically significant.

The immunoSEQ multiplex PCR assay was used to generate TCR libraries, with TCR-beta and/or TCR-alpha/delta assays applied to each sample. The Illumina high-throughput platform was used to sequence the amplified TCR libraries. The authors processed their data as follows. Clustering and dimensionality reduction relied on pairwise TCRdist distances among GMM-specific receptors from T cells that were either sorted ex vivo or expanded in vitro. The score assigned to each clinical repertoire was mean NN-distance, meaning the average TCRdist to the nearest 10% of tetramer-positive reference sequences. GEM TCR motif frequency was computed as the fraction of unique TCRs matching known GEM sequences by V/J usage and CDR3 length. Active tuberculosis was classified by linear discriminant analysis with leave-one-out cross-validation, implemented in scikit-learn. TCRdb re-hosts the immuneACCESS table, in-frame sequences only. Its copies lack some clones; in the studies checked, an unresolved V gene accounts for under half of them, and the cause for the rest is not known. The DNA was the basis for D and trimming; V, J and clone size are from that table. The sample has about 20,000 clones on record, approximately 90% of them singletons. The ten biggest clones cover approximately 15% of the sample.

This clone has only one observation. The antigen this receptor binds is unknown. No much larger clonotype is one base removed from it; base qualities were not supplied. At study entry, adolescents were screened for latent tuberculosis infection by tuberculin skin test and QuantiFERON-TB GOLD In-Tube IGRA. Immunosequencing of unsorted cryopreserved PBMC covered, on average, about 99,000 T cells per clinical donor. Eleven high schools in the Worcester region of the Western Cape, South Africa, served as enrollment sites for adolescents aged 12 to 18 years. Some ten M. tuberculosis-infected adolescents and about 10 uninfected adolescents, matched for age and sex, were selected. Adolescent PBMC were isolated from freshly drawn heparinized blood by density centrifugation and cryopreserved. The sequence was obtained from a donor between 10 and 35 years old with latent tuberculosis or without tuberculosis infection. Material: PBMCs.

The bases read TGTGCCATCAGTGATTTGGTACAGGGCGGCACTGAAGCTTTCTTT. This is translated as CAISDLVQGGTEAFF. The rearrangement combines TRBV10-3 with TRBJ1-1, and TRBD1 may be the D gene, going by 6 matching bases. Measured from the cysteine to the phenylalanine, the CDR3 is 15 residues long. This entry keeps only the CDR3 DNA: 45 bases, framed from base 1. CDR1 and CDR2 are read off the germline V gene as ENHRY and SYGVKD. Relative to germline, V is 3 bases shorter and J is 4 bases shorter, with 15 bases between their ends.